What follows is one TCR beta chain and its context. No antigen is known for it. The data derive from a study of T-cell reconstitution after alpha-beta-depleted transplantation in children. Per germline, CDR1 MDHEN and CDR2 SYDVKM. Trimming took 10 bases from V and 4 from J; bases not matched to a gene: 7. The CDR3 has 13 residues. Construction of the TCRbeta library involved unique molecular identifiers. TCRdb used MiXCR to reprocess the PCR reads, holding one entry per CDR3 protein. The table lists about 980,000 distinct CDR3 sequences, 25% to 35% of them singletons. Study-wide points: When one year had passed after transplant, most T-cell counts and diversity came from newly produced T cells. Reported findings indicate that, about two months after transplant, alpha-beta T cells came from several hundred expanded clones, which were derived from non-depleted graft cells.

This rearrangement joins TRBV28 to TRBJ1-1, with TRBD1 identical over 9 bases. This specimen consisted of PBMCs, mostly from graft donor cells, obtained 360 days after TCRalphabeta/CD19-depleted stem cell transplant. This clonotype was obtained from a boy younger than two who had a stem cell transplant for SCID, so the T cells may come from the graft donor. CDR3 coding DNA: TGTGCCACCATACAGGGGGCTGGCACTGAAGCTTTCTTT. Amino acids: CATIQGAGTEAFF.